Below, 21 T cell receptor beta chains from the same sample are listed, as sequenced in a study of T cell responses to AZD1222 COVID-19 vaccine. Method: immunoSEQ multiplex PCR; TCRdb's copy keeps in-frame clones and lacks some. The sample lists approximately 94,000 clones, around 87% occurring once. Sample: peripheral blood, taken on day 0 of AZD1222 vaccination. These receptors were collected from an adult in good health.

The chain couples TRBV28 to TRBJ1-1, with unresolved D. This CDR3 is 14 amino acids long. The germline CDR1 and CDR2 sequences are MDHEN and SYDVKM. Trimming took 2 bases from V and 1 from J, leaving 8 bases between them. The CDR3 here is CASSLARGNTEAFF. The CDR3 DNA reads as TGTGCCAGCAGTTTAGCTCGGGGGAACACTGAAGCTTTCTTT.

The rearrangement uses TRBV11-3 and TRBJ1-1; D not resolved. The germline gives CDR1 SGHNT, CDR2 YENEEA. The CDR3 is made up of 13 amino acids. V was pared by 6 bases and J by 0 bases, with 8 bases between. As DNA, the CDR3 is TGTGCCAGCAGTTCCGGAGTGAACACTGAAGCTTTCTTT. It codes for CASSSGVNTEAFF.

The J gene is TRBJ1-1, the V gene TRBV19; D gene ambiguous. Germline CDR1 LNHDA, CDR2 SQIVND (reference sequence). The CDR3 covers 14 residues. Between the trimmed V and J ends, which lost 5 bases and 4 bases, there was a span of 14 bases. This CDR3 reads CASSLWKWGTEAFF. The CDR3 DNA sequence: TGTGCCAGTAGTCTGTGGAAGTGGGGCACTGAAGCTTTCTTT.

This clone came up a few times. V gene TRBV12-3 or TRBV12-4 combines with J gene TRBJ1-2, with D possibly being TRBD1 (6 bases). The CDR3 contains 13 residues. The V end was cut by 5 bases, the J end by 4 bases, with 11 bases between. CDR3 coding DNA: TGTGCCAGCAGTCGTGACAGGCCCTATGGCTACACCTTC. This codes for CASSRDRPYGYTF.

V and J are TRBV5-1 and TRBJ2-7; 9 bases map to TRBD1. V shed 0 bases, J shed 5 bases, and the junction held 3 bases outside the gene matches. The CDR3 loop spans 14 amino acids. Germline V gives CDR1 SGHRS, CDR2 YFSETQ. The CDR3: CASSLEGQGDEQYF. As DNA, the CDR3 is TGCGCCAGCAGCTTGGAGGGACAGGGAGACGAGCAGTACTTC. The variable domain in full, with the rest retrieved from reference TRBV5-1 and TRBJ2-7, is KAGVTQTPRYLIKTRGQQVTLSCSPISGHRSVSWYQQTPGQGLQFLFEYFSETQRNKGNFPGRFSGRQFSNSRSEMNVSTLELGDSALYLCASSLEGQGDEQYFGPGTRLTVT.

The count of this clone is one. The V call is TRBV5-1, the J call TRBJ1-4; D gene unclear. The V gene lost 0 bases and the J gene lost 2 bases, with 8 bases spanning the gap. The germline CDR1 and CDR2 sequences are SGHRS and YFSETQ. This CDR3 is built from 15 residues. CDR3 sequence: CASSLGEGTNEKLFF. The CDR3 DNA reads TGCGCCAGCAGCTTGGGAGAGGGCACTAATGAAAAACTGTTTTTT.

The V call is TRBV4-2, the J call TRBJ2-1, with TRBD2 as a possible D gene (6 bases). Germline V CDR1 and CDR2: LGHNA, YNFKEQ. Trimming pared 0 bases from V and 2 bases from J, leaving 11 bases between. The CDR3 is 16 residues long. This chain's CDR3 is CASSQDMGGTYNEQFF. CDR3 bases: TGTGCCAGCAGCCAAGATATGGGGGGAACCTACAATGAGCAGTTCTTC.

The V call is TRBV6-1, the J call TRBJ1-3, with unresolved D. The germline V gene encodes CDR1 MNHNS and CDR2 SASEGT. The CDR3 is 16 amino acids. V lost 2 bases, J lost 0 bases, and 11 bases lay in between. The CDR3 loop reads CASSESTLTSGNTIYF. The CDR3 nucleotides are TGTGCCAGCAGTGAATCGACACTCACCTCTGGAAACACCATATATTTT.

In DNA, the CDR3 is TGTGCCAGCAGCCCGGGGGAGCGCGGCGGGGAGCTGTTTTTT. It codes for CASSPGERGGELFF. The chain couples TRBV7-3 to TRBJ2-2; maybe TRBD2 (6 bases). The V end lost 5 bases, the J end lost 7 bases, and 14 bases lay between the germline ends. The CDR3 totals 14 residues. Germline CDR1 and CDR2: SGHTA and FQGTGA.

The rearrangement joins TRBV12-3 or TRBV12-4 to TRBJ2-7; D unclear. This CDR3 has 12 residues. Trimming took 7 bases from V and 4 from J, leaving 11 bases between them. DNA for the CDR3: TGTGCCAGCACCGATAGGTTTTACGAGCAGTACTTC. This encodes CASTDRFYEQYF.

The chain uses TRBV9 and TRBJ2-1; D may match TRBD1 or TRBD2 (5 bases each). This CDR3 region has 12 residues. CDR1 and CDR2 from the germline V gene are SGDLS and YYNGEE. Trimming removed 3 bases at V and 9 bases at J, with 10 bases between. CDR3 amino acids: CASSGRDVEQFF. For the CDR3, the DNA is TGTGCCAGCAGCGGCCGGGACGTTGAGCAGTTCTTC.

J is TRBJ1-1 and V is TRBV7-8, with D uncertain. The germline CDR1 and CDR2 sequences are SGHVS and FQNEAQ. The CDR3 is 14 residues long. V lost 5 bases to trimming and J lost 4 bases, with 14 bases between them. CDR3 amino acids: CASSPWEESTEAFF. CDR3 DNA: TGTGCCAGCAGCCCGTGGGAGGAGAGCACTGAAGCTTTCTTT.

V usage is TRBV5-1 and J usage is TRBJ2-2; D remains unclear. Deletions cut 4 bases from V and 3 bases from J, with 10 bases between. CDR3 length: 14 residues. Germline V gene data show CDR1 as SGHRS and CDR2 as YFSETQ. CDR3 region: CASSTSSDTGELFF. In DNA, the CDR3 is TGCGCCAGCAGCACCTCATCGGACACCGGGGAGCTGTTTTTT.

The chain joins TRBV27 to TRBJ2-5; 8 nucleotides match TRBD2. The junction had 15 bases not matched to a gene; V was cut back by 8 bases and J by 4 bases. The germline gives CDR1 MNHEY, CDR2 SMNVEV (reference sequence). CDR3 length equals 16 residues. CDR3 residues: CASPQVGGRRRETQYF. The CDR3 DNA reads as TGTGCCAGCCCCCAGGTCGGCGGGAGGAGGCGAGAGACCCAGTACTTC.

The genes are TRBV19 and TRBJ2-7; perhaps TRBD1 as D (6 bases). CDR3 length: 15 residues. V lost 0 bases and J 2 bases, leaving 11 bases between the germline ends. The germline gives CDR1 LNHDA, CDR2 SQIVND (reference sequence). Written as DNA, the CDR3 is TGTGCCAGTAGTATAGACCGGGACATCCCCTACGAGCAGTACTTC. It codes for CASSIDRDIPYEQYF. The entire variable domain, with the rest obtained from reference TRBV19 and TRBJ2-7, is as follows: DGGITQSPKYLFRKEGQNVTLSCEQNLNHDAMYWYRQDPGQGLRLIYYSQIVNDFQKGDIAEGYSVSREKKESFPLTVTSAQKNPTAFYLCASSIDRDIPYEQYFGPGTRLTVT.

This chain connects TRBV12-3 or TRBV12-4 to TRBJ1-1; 9 nucleotides line up with TRBD1. Trimming took 8 bases from V and 10 from J; bases not matched to a gene: 8. The CDR3 runs 12 residues. The CDR3 loop is CASSSGTGRAFF. As DNA, the CDR3 is TGTGCCAGCTCCTCCGGGACAGGGAGAGCTTTCTTT.

This chain joins TRBV27 and TRBJ2-3; TRBD1 might be the D (5 bases). This CDR3 has 14 amino acids. The germline CDR1 and CDR2 sequences are MNHEY and SMNVEV (reference sequence). The V gene lost 8 bases and the J gene lost 1 base, with 13 bases spanning the gap. CDR3 loop: CASRVWGGTDTQYF. The DNA for the CDR3 is TGTGCCAGCCGCGTGTGGGGCGGCACAGATACGCAGTATTTT.

The chain couples TRBV4-3 to TRBJ2-3; D unresolved. CDR1 is LGHNA, CDR2 YSLEER, per germline. Trimming removed 3 bases at V and 4 bases at J, with 11 bases between. CDR3 length equals 14 residues. CDR3 coding DNA: TGCGCCAGCAGCCAGGTCCGGGCTTCAGATACGCAGTATTTT. Protein sequence: CASSQVRASDTQYF.

V gene TRBV2 combines with J gene TRBJ2-4; D might be TRBD2 (6 bases). V was pared by 7 bases and J by 8 bases, with 18 bases between. The CDR3 has 14 residues. Germline V gene data show CDR1 as SNHLY and CDR2 as FYNNEI. CDR3 region: CASTGRPQGYIQYF. The CDR3 DNA reads TGTGCCAGCACGGGGAGGCCGCAAGGTTACATTCAGTACTTC.

V gene TRBV4-1 combines with J gene TRBJ1-1; D is unresolved. Germline values: CDR1 MGHRA, CDR2 YSYEKL. Deletions cut 1 base from V and 4 bases from J, with 10 bases between. There are 14 residues in the CDR3. Here the CDR3 reads CASSQVLGPTEAFF. In DNA form, the CDR3 reads TGCGCCAGCAGCCAAGTGCTAGGCCCCACTGAAGCTTTCTTT.

The rearrangement uses TRBV6-5 and TRBJ1-6; 7 bases match TRBD1. CDR3 length equals 14 residues. The germline CDR1 and CDR2 sequences are MNHEY and SVGAGI. After removal of 6 bases from V and 7 bases from J, the junction contained 6 bases not matched to a gene. This CDR3 reads CASRTGTENSPLHF. The CDR3 bases are TGTGCCAGCAGAACCGGGACAGAAAATTCACCCCTCCACTTT.